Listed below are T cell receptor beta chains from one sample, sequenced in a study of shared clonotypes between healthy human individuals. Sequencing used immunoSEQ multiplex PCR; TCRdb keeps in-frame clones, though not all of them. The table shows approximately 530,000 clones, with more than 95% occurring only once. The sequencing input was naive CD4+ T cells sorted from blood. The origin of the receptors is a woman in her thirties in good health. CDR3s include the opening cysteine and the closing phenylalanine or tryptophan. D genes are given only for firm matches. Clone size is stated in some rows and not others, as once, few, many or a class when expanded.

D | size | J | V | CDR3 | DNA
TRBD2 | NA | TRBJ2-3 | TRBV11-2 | CASSSLAGVTDTQYF | TGTGCCAGCAGCTCTCTAGCGGGAGTGACAGATACGCAGTATTTT
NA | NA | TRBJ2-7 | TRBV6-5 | CASSYAVAGSSYEQYF | TGTGCCAGCAGTTACGCCGTCGCAGGAAGCTCCTACGAGCAGTACTTC
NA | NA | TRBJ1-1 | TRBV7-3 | CASSLQGNTEAFF | TGTGCCAGCAGCTTACAGGGGAACACTGAAGCTTTCTTT
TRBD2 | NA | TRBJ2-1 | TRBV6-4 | CASSDGTSSYNEQFF | TGTGCCAGCAGTGACGGGACTAGCAGCTACAATGAGCAGTTCTTC
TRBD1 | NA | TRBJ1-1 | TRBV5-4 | CASSSRDRNTEAFF | TGTGCCAGCAGCTCCCGGGACAGGAACACTGAAGCTTTCTTT
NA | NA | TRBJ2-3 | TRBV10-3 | CAISGPEIGTDTQYF | TGTGCCATCAGTGGCCCGGAAATCGGCACAGATACGCAGTATTTT
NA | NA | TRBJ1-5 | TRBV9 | CASSVVREGLRNQPQHF | TGTGCCAGCAGCGTAGTCAGAGAGGGGCTACGCAATCAGCCCCAGCATTTT
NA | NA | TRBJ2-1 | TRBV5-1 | CASSLVGLTAGPGSGEQFF | TGCGCCAGCAGCTTGGTGGGGTTGACGGCGGGACCCGGATCGGGTGAGCAGTTCTTC
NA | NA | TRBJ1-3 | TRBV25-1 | CASSHRTAGNTIYF | TGTGCCAGCAGTCACAGGACGGCGGGAAACACCATATATTTT
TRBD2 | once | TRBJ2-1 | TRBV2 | CASRLAGLTNEQFF | TGTGCCAGCAGACTAGCGGGACTGACAAATGAGCAGTTCTTC
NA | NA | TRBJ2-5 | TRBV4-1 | CASTQAVGETQYF | TGCGCCAGCACCCAAGCAGTGGGGGAGACCCAGTACTTC
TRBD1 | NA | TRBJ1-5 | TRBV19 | CASISTGGYQPQHF | TGTGCCAGTATTTCGACAGGGGGCTACCAGCCCCAGCATTTT
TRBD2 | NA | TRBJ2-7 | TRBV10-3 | CAIRPSGYYEQYF | TGTGCCATTCGACCTAGCGGGTACTACGAGCAGTACTTC
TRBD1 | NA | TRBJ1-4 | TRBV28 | CASSLVAGGYEKLFF | TGTGCCAGCAGTTTAGTCGCAGGGGGCTATGAAAAACTGTTTTTT
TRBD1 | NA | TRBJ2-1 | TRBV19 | CASRKGQGANEQFF | TGTGCCAGTAGGAAAGGACAGGGGGCAAATGAGCAGTTCTTC
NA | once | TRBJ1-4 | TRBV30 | CAWSKNRSGGEKLFF | TGTGCCTGGAGTAAAAACCGCAGTGGAGGAGAAAAACTGTTTTTT
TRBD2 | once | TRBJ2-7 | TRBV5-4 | CASSISAGGPHEQYF | TGTGCCAGCAGCATTTCAGCGGGAGGGCCTCACGAGCAGTACTTC
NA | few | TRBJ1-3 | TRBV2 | CASSTRVPRGDTIYF | TGTGCCAGCTCGACCCGGGTCCCTAGAGGTGACACCATATATTTT
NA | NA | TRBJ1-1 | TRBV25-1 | CASSENTEAFF | TGTGCCAGCAGCGAGAACACTGAAGCTTTCTTT
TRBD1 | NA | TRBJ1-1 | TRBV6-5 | CASSYEQGARTEAFF | TGTGCCAGCAGTTACGAACAGGGGGCTCGCACTGAAGCTTTCTTT
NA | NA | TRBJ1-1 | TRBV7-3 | CATSTVLDTEAFF | TGTGCCACCTCGACAGTTCTTGATACTGAAGCTTTCTTT
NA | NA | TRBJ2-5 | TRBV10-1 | CASSQRGRETQYF | TGCGCCAGCAGCCAACGGGGTCGAGAGACCCAGTACTTC
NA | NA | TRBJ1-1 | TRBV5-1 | CASSFRGRDTEAFF | TGCGCCAGCAGCTTCCGGGGGCGCGACACTGAAGCTTTCTTT
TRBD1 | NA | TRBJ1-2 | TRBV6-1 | CASSESGTVYGYTF | TGTGCCAGCAGTGAGTCCGGGACAGTCTATGGCTACACCTTC
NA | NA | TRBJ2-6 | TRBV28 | CASSLSPGTYSGANVLTF | TGTGCCAGCAGTTTATCCCCGGGTACCTATTCTGGGGCCAACGTCCTGACTTTC
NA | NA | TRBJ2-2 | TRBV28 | CASSLWGENTGELFF | TGTGCCAGCAGTTTATGGGGGGAGAACACCGGGGAGCTGTTTTTT
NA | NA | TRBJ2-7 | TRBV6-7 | CASSYLYGGFSYEQYF | TGTGCCAGCAGTTACCTTTATGGGGGGTTTAGCTACGAGCAGTACTTC
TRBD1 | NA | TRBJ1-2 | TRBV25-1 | CASSGTQGPSMVGYTF | TGTGCCAGCAGTGGCACACAGGGGCCCTCGATGGTCGGCTACACCTTC
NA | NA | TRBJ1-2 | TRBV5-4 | CASSSGGVGYGYTF | TGTGCCAGCAGCTCGGGAGGGGTGGGCTATGGCTACACCTTC
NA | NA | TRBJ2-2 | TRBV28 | CASSSRGSGNTGELFF | TGTGCCAGCAGTTCCCGAGGGAGCGGGAACACCGGGGAGCTGTTTTTT
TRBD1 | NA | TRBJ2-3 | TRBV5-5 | CASTLRPRDRSTDTQYF | TGTGCCAGTACCCTACGACCCCGGGACAGGAGCACAGATACGCAGTATTTT
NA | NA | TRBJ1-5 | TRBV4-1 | CASSQGGGKNQPQHF | TGCGCCAGCAGCCAAGGGGGGGGAAAAAATCAGCCCCAGCATTTT
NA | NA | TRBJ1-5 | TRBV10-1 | CASSEGAGNQPQHF | TGCGCCAGCAGTGAGGGGGCAGGAAATCAGCCCCAGCATTTT
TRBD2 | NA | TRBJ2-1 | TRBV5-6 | CASSLSTSGNNEQFF | TGTGCCAGCAGCTTATCGACTAGCGGTAACAATGAGCAGTTCTTC
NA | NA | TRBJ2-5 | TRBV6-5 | CASKTLGIHPETQYF | TGTGCCAGCAAAACCTTGGGGATCCACCCGGAGACCCAGTACTTC
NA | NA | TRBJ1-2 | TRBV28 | CASRPSRAKNYGYTF | TGTGCCAGCAGGCCCTCCAGGGCCAAAAACTATGGCTACACCTTC
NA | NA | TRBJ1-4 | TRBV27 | CASSPPGKPRNEKLFF | TGTGCCAGCAGTCCCCCTGGCAAGCCTCGCAATGAAAAACTGTTTTTT
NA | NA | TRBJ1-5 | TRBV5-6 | CASSSVGLPQHF | TGTGCCAGCAGCTCAGTAGGTTTGCCCCAGCATTTT
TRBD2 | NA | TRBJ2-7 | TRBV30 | CAWSEGLAGSYEQYF | TGTGCCTGGAGTGAAGGACTAGCTGGGAGTTACGAGCAGTACTTC
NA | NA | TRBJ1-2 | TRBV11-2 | CASSSRDLTIYGYTF | TGTGCCAGCAGCTCGCGGGACCTTACGATCTATGGCTACACCTTC
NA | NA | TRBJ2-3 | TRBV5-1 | CASSQTPGVADTQYF | TGCGCCAGCAGTCAGACACCAGGGGTTGCAGATACGCAGTATTTT
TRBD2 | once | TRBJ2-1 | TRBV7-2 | CASSLELAGNNEQFF | TGTGCCAGCAGCTTAGAGCTAGCGGGGAACAATGAGCAGTTCTTC
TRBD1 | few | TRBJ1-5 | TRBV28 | CASSPDRVGNQPQHF | TGTGCCAGCAGTCCAGACAGGGTGGGCAATCAGCCCCAGCATTTT
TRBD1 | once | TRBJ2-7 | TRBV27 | CASSQDRVRPYEQYF | TGTGCCAGCAGTCAGGACAGGGTTAGACCCTACGAGCAGTACTTC
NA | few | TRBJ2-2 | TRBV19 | CASGNGELFF | TGTGCCAGTGGGAACGGGGAGCTGTTTTTT
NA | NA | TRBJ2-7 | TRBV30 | CACSGPGYEQYF | TGTGCCTGTTCGGGACCGGGGTACGAGCAGTACTTC
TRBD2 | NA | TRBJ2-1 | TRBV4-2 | CASSQASGRGLDEQFF | TGTGCCAGCAGCCAGGCCAGCGGGAGAGGTTTAGATGAGCAGTTCTTC
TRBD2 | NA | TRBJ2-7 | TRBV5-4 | CASSKTSGTFSEQYF | TGTGCCAGCAGCAAAACTAGCGGGACTTTTTCCGAGCAGTACTTC
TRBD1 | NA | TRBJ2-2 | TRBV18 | CASSPDRADGELFF | TGTGCCAGCTCACCCGACAGGGCTGACGGGGAGCTGTTTTTT
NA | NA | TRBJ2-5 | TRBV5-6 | CASSAGAAQETQYF | TGTGCCAGCAGCGCTGGGGCAGCCCAAGAGACCCAGTACTTC
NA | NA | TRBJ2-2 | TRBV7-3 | CASSLLGGELFF | TGTGCCAGCAGCTTACTAGGCGGGGAGCTGTTTTTT
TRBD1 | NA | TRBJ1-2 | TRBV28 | CASRDGQGTNYGYTF | TGTGCCAGCAGAGATGGACAGGGCACTAACTATGGCTACACCTTC
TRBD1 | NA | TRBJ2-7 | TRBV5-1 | CASSTGTGYPIEQYF | TGCGCCAGCAGCACCGGGACAGGGTATCCTATCGAGCAGTACTTC
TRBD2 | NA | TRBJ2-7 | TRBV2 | CASKDAGGSYEQYF | TGTGCCAGCAAAGACGCGGGGGGCAGTTACGAGCAGTACTTC